This T cell receptor (beta chain) is drawn from a study of T cells in Graves' hyperthyroidism and ophthalmopathy (dated by TCRdb to about 2019). Study-level background: Peripheral blood samples were taken at the time of initial diagnosis, prior to any treatment. For training and testing, the 100 patients in the discovery cohort were randomly divided in a 7:3 ratio. Thyroid tissue and blood T-cell repertoires from six Graves' hyperthyroidism patients were also compared in the study. The paper reports TCR Vbeta CDR3 sequencing of some 140 peripheral blood samples: 40 to 45 ophthalmopathy, under 80 hyperthyroidism and 17 progressor patients. Prospective prediction of ophthalmopathy was tested in an independent validation cohort of about 19 hyperthyroidism patients and 15 to 17 patients who later progressed to ophthalmopathy. To identify distinguishing TCR V-J signatures, a discovery cohort of some 99 patients was used, comprising 40 to 45 with Graves' ophthalmopathy and some 60 with stable Graves' hyperthyroidism. After sampling, hyperthyroidism patients received methimazole starting at 30 mg daily, and ophthalmopathy patients received high-dose intravenous methylprednisolone. General findings and caveats noted by the study authors: In validation, the model predicted progression to ophthalmopathy a median of 6.5 months before onset, with approximately 68% sensitivity and roughly 73% specificity. Most expanded thyroid clonotypes (frequency above 0.001) were also found in blood, which suggests that blood repertoires may mirror thyroid immune responses. In cross-validation, a model built on a 13 V-J signature told ophthalmopathy apart from stable hyperthyroidism with 87.88% sensitivity and around 83% specificity, and in testing the same model reached 80%/75%. No statistical method was used to fix the sample size in advance, and group allocation was not hidden from the investigators.

Graves' hyperthyroidism was defined as stable when no progression to ophthalmopathy occurred over 18 months of follow-up. Hyperthyroidism patients were newly diagnosed, had a disease duration of under 2 months, and were aged 18 to 65 years. Any patient with an uncontrolled infection, another autoimmune disease, pregnancy or lactation was excluded. Diagnoses relied on clinical symptoms, serum thyroxine and TRAb, thyroid ultrasound and orbital computed tomography. Ficoll-Paque density gradient centrifugation was used to isolate PBMCs from about 9 ml of fresh peripheral blood. Trizol reagent was used to extract total RNA, and RNA quality was then checked on an Agilent 2100 Bioanalyzer. TCR beta CDR3 regions were amplified from RNA transcripts. A first-round RT-PCR of the TCR CDR3 used the HTBI primer set with the Qiagen OneStep RT-PCR kit. The libraries were constructed in a second round of multiplex PCR and then size-selected and purified. Paired-end sequencing of the libraries was performed with 100 bp reads on an Illumina HiSeq2000. The authors processed their data as follows. SOAPnuke was used to process the raw data, throwing out any read that contained adapters or uncalled bases, had a mean Phred below 15, or lacked an exact constant-primer or identifier match. COPE v1.2.5 was used to merge high-quality paired reads, and clonotypes were defined as unique nucleotide sequences. Clonotypes were aligned to IMGT TRBV, TRBD and TRBJ reference segments using MiTCR v1.1. Only V-J combinations with frequency above 0.0001, covering 99% to 99.2% of repertoires, were analysed. The TCS score was defined as F50 (clonal expansion) divided by E x V (chaos), with BLOSUM62-based TCRdist calculated between CDR3 peptides within each V-J. Welch's t-statistics and random forest reduced 514 V-J features to roughly 13, which were used in a naive Bayes classifier (R e1071). TCRdb redid the processing of the public reads, applying fastp at Q25 and MiXCR, and retained in-frame beta chains. Rows with one shared CDR3 protein collapse into an entry with the most common genes and DNA. The V and J calls and clone size are TCRdb's, not the authors'. Recorded for this sample are approximately 330,000 distinct CDR3 sequences; roughly 20% of them occurred a single time. The ten top clones hold about 49% of the sample.

From the cysteine through the phenylalanine, the CDR3 covers 12 amino acids. Only the CDR3 region is kept as DNA, spanning 36 bases read in frame from base 1. The germline V gene (reference sequence) gives CDR1 as DFQATT and CDR2 as SNEGSKA. Germline trimming: 6 bases from V, 2 bases from J; junction bases outside gene matches: 3. This clonotype was seen repeatedly, ten times or more. What this receptor recognizes is not known. It has no much larger one-base neighbor in the sample; base qualities were not kept. The sequencing sample was made of blood. The receptor's source is a woman in her forties or fifties with Graves' hyperthyroidism. Rearrangement joined TRBV20-1 to TRBJ2-7; 8 bases in between match TRBD1. Here the CDR3 is given as CSAGDRPYEQYF. The nucleotide sequence is given as TGCAGTGCGGGGGACAGGCCCTACGAGCAGTACTTC.